Listed below are T cell receptor beta chains from one sample, sequenced in a study of identical twins. TCRdb redid the calling of the 5' RACE reads with MiXCR, one entry per CDR3 protein. The sample has hundreds of thousands of distinct CDR3 sequences; 5.5% to 7.5% are singletons. Material: naive T cells sorted from blood. The receptor set was obtained from a man aged 18 to 35 in good health. Both conserved end residues are part of each CDR3. Size is stated for part of the rows, as once, few or many counts, or as a class when the clone is expanded.

v_call	clone_size	j_call	cdr3_aa
TRBV3-1	many	TRBJ2-1	CASSPTGESEQFF
TRBV3-1	NA	TRBJ2-3	CASSFLSGDTQYF
TRBV20-1	many	TRBJ1-3	CSAGLRNTIYF
TRBV30	NA	TRBJ1-1	CAWRGTGNTEAFF
TRBV7-2	few	TRBJ1-1	CASSLAGHRVGTEAFF
TRBV5-1	many	TRBJ2-5	CASSLVRSQETQYF
TRBV14	many	TRBJ1-2	CASSLTEKYGYTF
TRBV30	NA	TRBJ1-2	CAWSATINYGYTF
TRBV5-1	many	TRBJ2-7	CASSQGRVSEKQYF
TRBV6-1	many	TRBJ2-1	CATNGRGGNPNEQFF
TRBV24-1	many	TRBJ2-3	CATHEGDTQYF